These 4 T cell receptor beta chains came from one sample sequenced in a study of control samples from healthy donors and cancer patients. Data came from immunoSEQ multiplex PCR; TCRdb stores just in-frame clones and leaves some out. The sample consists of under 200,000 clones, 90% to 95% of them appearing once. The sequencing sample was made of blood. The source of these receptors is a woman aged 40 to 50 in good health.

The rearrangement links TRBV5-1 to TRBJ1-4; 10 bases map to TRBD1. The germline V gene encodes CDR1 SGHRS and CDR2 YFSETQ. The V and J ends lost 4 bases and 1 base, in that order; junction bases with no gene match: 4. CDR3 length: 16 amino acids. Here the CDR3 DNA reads TGCGCCAGCAGCCCGACAGGGGGCCTAACTAATGAAAAACTGTTTTTT. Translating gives CASSPTGGLTNEKLFF. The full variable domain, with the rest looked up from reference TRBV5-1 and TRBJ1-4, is KAGVTQTPRYLIKTRGQQVTLSCSPISGHRSVSWYQQTPGQGLQFLFEYFSETQRNKGNFPGRFSGRQFSNSRSEMNVSTLELGDSALYLCASSPTGGLTNEKLFFGSGTQLSVL.

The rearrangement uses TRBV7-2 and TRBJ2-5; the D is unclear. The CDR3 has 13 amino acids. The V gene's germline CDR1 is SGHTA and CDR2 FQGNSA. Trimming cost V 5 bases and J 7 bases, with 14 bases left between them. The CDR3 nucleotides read TGTGCCAGCAGCCCCTACAGTGACGGGACCCAGTACTTC. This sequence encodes CASSPYSDGTQYF.

The CDR3 loop reads CASSSRGDPAYTF. The CDR3 coding sequence is TGTGCCAGCAGTTCGCGGGGGGATCCGGCCTACACCTTC. V and J are TRBV6-6 and TRBJ1-2; a possible D gene is TRBD1 (5 bases). The CDR3 is 13 amino acids. Looked up from germline, CDR1 is MNHNY and CDR2 is SVGAGI (reference sequence). Trimming took 4 bases from V and 10 from J, leaving 16 bases between them.

The CDR3 sequence is CASSPGRTDTQYF. In nucleotides, the CDR3 is TGTGCCAGCTCACCAGGTAGAACAGATACGCAGTATTTT. The chain uses TRBV18 and TRBJ2-3; D is unclear. This CDR3 comprises 13 residues. Germline V CDR1 and CDR2: KGHSH, LQKENI. Trimming shortened V by 2 bases and J by 3 bases, and 6 bases separated the two germline ends.